A single sample is the source of the 22 T cell receptor beta chains below, sequenced in a study of OX40 agonist ivuxolimab in advanced cancers. Sequencing was performed with immunoSEQ multiplex PCR; in TCRdb, only in-frame clones are kept and a portion is missing. The data contain under 45,000 clones, over 80% of them singletons. The specimen comprised CD4+ or CD8+ T cells sorted from blood, sampled in a trial of the OX40 agonist ivuxolimab. The receptors here all came from an adult with an advanced solid tumor such as melanoma, head and neck, liver or kidney cancer.

Concerning this clone itself: The same CDR3 can be traced to other DNA sequences in this sample. The rearrangement links TRBV4-2 to TRBJ2-1, with 11 bases fitting TRBD2. CDR3 length: 15 amino acids. Germline CDR1 LGHNA, CDR2 YNFKEQ. The J segment lost 0 bases and the V segment lost 5 bases, leaving 0 bases of the junction unmatched. The CDR3 DNA is TGTGCCAGCAGCACTAGCGGGGGCTCCTACAATGAGCAGTTCTTC. Translated: CASSTSGGSYNEQFF.

This clone was seen a single time. The chain joins TRBV11-1 to TRBJ2-3; 7 nucleotides match TRBD2. This CDR3 spans 15 amino acids. Germline trimming cut 5 bases from V and 2 bases from J; bases unmatched to any gene: 7. Germline V lookup: CDR1 SGHAT, CDR2 FQDESV (reference sequence). The CDR3 protein is CASSSGNIPTDTQYF. The CDR3 coding sequence is TGTGCCAGCAGCAGCGGGAACATCCCCACAGATACGCAGTATTTT. Supplemented by reference TRBV11-1 and TRBJ2-3, the full variable domain reads EAEVAQSPRYKITEKSQAVAFWCDPISGHATLYWYRQILGQGPELLVQFQDESVVDDSQLPKDRFSAERLKGVDSTLKIQPAELGDSAMYLCASSSGNIPTDTQYFGPGTRLTVL.

This sequence joins TRBV10-3 and TRBJ2-1; D possibly corresponds to TRBD2 (6 bases). The CDR3 has 14 amino acids. CDR1 and CDR2 (germline): ENHRY, SYGVKD. Trimming removed 10 bases from V and 4 bases from J, with 17 bases in between. Here the CDR3 DNA reads TGTGCCACCGCTGGCGGGATGGGGTACAATGAGCAGTTCTTC. Encoded protein: CATAGGMGYNEQFF.

The rearrangement links TRBV25-1 to TRBJ1-1; the D is unclear. CDR1 and CDR2 (germline): MGHDK, SYGVNS. CDR3 size: 13 residues. V lost 3 bases, J lost 4 bases, and 9 bases lay in between. For the CDR3, the DNA is TGTGCCAGCAGTGACGGAATCCGCACTGAAGCTTTCTTT. It yields the protein CASSDGIRTEAFF.

The chain links TRBV7-3 to TRBJ1-2; TRBD1 agrees at 8 bases. V was clipped by 4 bases and J by 4 bases; unmatched bases: 8. The CDR3 is made up of 15 amino acids. Germline V gene data show CDR1 as SGHTA and CDR2 as FQGTGA. CDR3 residues: CASSSGQGRIYGYTF. The CDR3 nucleotides read TGTGCCAGCAGCTCAGGACAGGGACGGATCTATGGCTACACCTTC.

This clone was observed a handful of times. This chain links TRBV4-1 with TRBJ1-1, with 7 bases identical to TRBD1. This CDR3 has 15 residues. Germline V gene lookup returns CDR1 MGHRA and CDR2 YSYEKL. J gave up 6 bases and V 3 bases, and 10 bases lay outside the gene matches. CDR3 bases: TGCGCCAGCAGCCAGGTTGACAGGGACTACTCTGAAGCTTTCTTT. Protein product: CASSQVDRDYSEAFF.

The chain employs TRBV28 and TRBJ1-5; D is uncertain. The ends were cut back, 4 bases at V and 3 bases at J, with 13 bases in the middle. The V gene's germline CDR1 is MDHEN and CDR2 SYDVKM. This CDR3 comprises 15 residues. The CDR3 loop is CASSSPPGPNQPQHF. The DNA of the CDR3 is TGTGCCAGCAGTTCACCCCCGGGTCCCAATCAGCCCCAGCATTTT. The whole variable domain, remainder taken from reference TRBV28 and TRBJ1-5, is DVKVTQSSRYLVKRTGEKVFLECVQDMDHENMFWYRQDPGLGLRLIYFSYDVKMKEKGDIPEGYSVSREKKERFSLILESASTNQTSMYLCASSSPPGPNQPQHFGDGTRLSIL.

The chain has TRBV9 and TRBJ1-6; 10 positions match TRBD1. Trimming took 4 bases from V and 2 from J; bases not matched to a gene: 12. Germline V gene sequence: CDR1 SGDLS, CDR2 YYNGEE. This CDR3 contains 19 residues. This CDR3 reads CASSHPTRDRGAYNSPLHF. Here the CDR3 DNA reads TGTGCCAGCAGCCATCCGACCCGGGACAGGGGAGCCTATAATTCACCCCTCCACTTT.

This clone showed up just a few times. This rearrangement joins TRBV6-6 to TRBJ1-5; 10 bases match TRBD1. The length of the CDR3 is 15 residues. Germline V gene data show CDR1 as MNHNY and CDR2 as SVGAGI (reference sequence). Trimming removed 6 bases from V and 4 bases from J; junction bases left unmatched: 6. The CDR3 DNA sequence: TGTGCCAGCAGCCTAAGGACAGGGGGGAATCAGCCCCAGCATTTT. Translating gives CASSLRTGGNQPQHF.

This rearrangement joins TRBV28 to TRBJ2-7, with 7 nucleotides matching TRBD2. There are 14 residues in the CDR3. Germline CDR1 MDHEN, CDR2 SYDVKM. V lost 7 bases, J lost 0 bases, and 6 bases stayed unmatched. CDR3: CASNGGWSSYEQYF. The CDR3 DNA is TGTGCCAGCAACGGGGGGTGGAGCTCCTACGAGCAGTACTTC.

The chain joins TRBV10-2 to TRBJ2-5; D is unclear. The V gene's germline CDR1 is WSHSY and CDR2 SAAADI. The CDR3 extends over 12 amino acids. Deletions cut 2 bases from V and 8 bases from J, with 9 bases between. In nucleotides, the CDR3 is TGCGCCAGCAGTGAGGGAACCATAACCCAGTACTTC. It yields the protein CASSEGTITQYF.

The V gene is TRBV9, the J gene TRBJ1-1, with D possibly TRBD1 on 5 matching bases. Germline values: CDR1 SGDLS, CDR2 YYNGEE. The CDR3 length is 14 residues. V lost 0 bases and J lost 7, with 13 bases in between. CDR3: CASSVARQGNEAFF. The CDR3 coding sequence is TGTGCCAGCAGCGTAGCTCGCCAGGGTAATGAAGCTTTCTTT.

The chain carries TRBV19 and TRBJ1-2, with D uncertain. The V and J ends lost 1 base and 8 bases respectively, with 20 bases between them. The V gene's germline CDR1 is LNHDA and CDR2 SQIVND (reference sequence). This CDR3 comprises 16 residues. The DNA of the CDR3 is TGTGCCAGTAGTATAGCTGTGTCTGCAAACGGAGGGGGCTACACCTTC. It codes for CASSIAVSANGGGYTF.

The chain employs TRBV5-4 and TRBJ2-1; 8 nucleotides agree with TRBD2. This CDR3 has 16 amino acids. The germline V gene has CDR1 SGHNT and CDR2 YYREEE (reference sequence). V lost 3 bases and J lost 1; bases outside the gene matches: 6. This CDR3 reads CASSSLSGKSYNEQFF. The CDR3 region has the DNA TGTGCCAGCAGCTCACTTAGCGGGAAGTCCTACAATGAGCAGTTCTTC.

This sequence joins TRBV5-1 and TRBJ2-3, with D maybe TRBD1 (6 bases). The CDR3 has 15 amino acids. The germline V gene encodes CDR1 SGHRS and CDR2 YFSETQ. V dropped 5 bases and J dropped 3 bases, with 16 bases sitting between them. The CDR3 DNA reads as TGCGCCAGCAGATCTTCCCCAGGGGTTACAGATACGCAGTATTTT. Translated: CASRSSPGVTDTQYF.

The chain has TRBV28 and TRBJ2-7; 9 bases align to TRBD1. CDR1 MDHEN and CDR2 SYDVKM come from the germline V gene. Germline trimming cut 4 bases from V and 3 bases from J; bases unmatched to any gene: 7. The CDR3 has 15 residues. In nucleotides, the CDR3 is TGTGCCAGCAGTTCCGCCGGACAGGGGCTCTACGAGCAGTACTTC. Amino acid sequence: CASSSAGQGLYEQYF.

This chain uses TRBV11-3 with TRBJ2-5; D is possibly TRBD1 (6 bases). Trimming shortened V by 5 bases and J by 2 bases, and 18 bases separated the two germline ends. Germline V gene lookup returns CDR1 SGHNT and CDR2 YENEEA. The CDR3 sequence is 16 residues long. The CDR3 bases are TGTGCCAGCAGCCAGCTGTCATGGACAGCTCAAGAGACCCAGTACTTC. This translates into CASSQLSWTAQETQYF.

Concerning this clone itself: At one boundary the junction diverges from the germline segment, which might be a read error. This sequence joins TRBV13 and TRBJ2-1; TRBD2 matches at 11 bases. CDR3 size: 15 residues. Germline loops: CDR1 PRHDT, CDR2 FYEKMQ (reference sequence). The CDR3 DNA reads as TGCGCCAGCAGCCAAGTCTTTAGCGGGAGGGATGAGCAGTTCTTC. Its translation is CASSQVFSGRDEQFF.

This sequence joins TRBV29-1 and TRBJ2-5; 9 bases are a match to TRBD1. V gave up 6 bases and J gave up 4 bases; unmatched junction bases: 6. This CDR3 is 13 amino acids long. Germline V gives CDR1 SQVTM, CDR2 ANQGSEA. The CDR3, as DNA: TGCAGCGTGGAGGGACAGGGTCCAGAGACCCAGTACTTC. Amino acids: CSVEGQGPETQYF.

The J gene is TRBJ2-7, the V gene TRBV4-2, with 9 nucleotides matching TRBD2. Unmatched junction bases numbered 7, after V lost 1 base and J lost 3 bases. The CDR3 sequence is 16 residues long. Germline assignment: CDR1 LGHNA and CDR2 YNFKEQ. The CDR3 nucleotides are TGTGCCAGCAGCCAAGGGGCCCTAGCGGGACGCTACGAGCAGTACTTC. Its protein product is CASSQGALAGRYEQYF.

This clone was detected a few times. The chain combines TRBV7-9 with TRBJ1-2; D perhaps matches TRBD1 (6 bases). V dropped 5 bases and J dropped 10 bases, with 23 bases sitting between them. Germline V gene data show CDR1 as SEHNR and CDR2 as FQNEAQ (reference sequence). This CDR3 has 15 residues. The CDR3 is CASSPPVSGVRIYTF. Written as DNA, the CDR3 is TGTGCCAGCAGCCCTCCAGTGTCAGGGGTCAGGATCTACACCTTC.

The chain uses TRBV29-1 and TRBJ2-3; a possible D gene is TRBD2 (6 bases). This CDR3 contains 12 residues. CDR1 SQVTM and CDR2 ANQGSEA come from the germline V gene. Trimming removed 6 bases at V and 0 bases at J, with 7 bases between. CDR3 bases: TGCAGCGTGGGGGGTAGCACAGATACGCAGTATTTT. Translated: CSVGGSTDTQYF.